This record concerns one T cell receptor beta chain sequence. The antigen is undetermined. This sample was included in a study of post-analysis software for immune sequencing data. Across the whole study: Multiple sclerosis in the patients followed relapsing-remitting, secondary progressive and progressive-relapsing courses.

The CDR3 runs to 17 residues. Trimming took 0 bases from V and 6 from J, leaving 21 bases between them. Germline V CDR1 and CDR2: DFQATT, SNEGSKA (reference sequence). Study-level results: With TRBV5-6, TRBV5-1 and TRBV20-1 included, about five TRBV segments were more frequent in patients than in controls. Controls had significantly higher normalized Chao1 diversity than multiple sclerosis patients. By F measure, samples from a shared preparation batch strongly co-clustered.

TCR beta cDNA libraries had unique molecular identifiers. TCRdb recomputed calls from the PCR reads with MiXCR, one row per CDR3 protein. Here the sample spans about 820,000 distinct CDR3 sequences, roughly half being singletons. This TCR was sampled from a girl between 5 and 17 years old with multiple sclerosis. This chain connects TRBV20-1 to TRBJ2-1; D possibly corresponds to TRBD2 (6 bases). The specimen sequenced was blood. CDR3 in amino acids: CSARDSPGPWRGNEQFF. CDR3 DNA sequence: TGCAGTGCTAGAGATTCCCCGGGCCCCTGGCGGGGCAATGAGCAGTTCTTC.